This TCR beta chain was sequenced in a study of blood T cell repertoires in COVID-19. About the study: COVID-19 samples, acute and convalescent, were from the United States, Italy and Spain. The analysed material was cDNA or gDNA that came from T cells, B-cell-depleted T cells, or PBMCs.

The authors' processing: Reference gene primers were amplified, and this amplification served to estimate nucleated cell counts. The data were produced by immunoSEQ multiplex PCR, yet TCRdb's version contains in-frame clones alone and is incomplete. V and J calls and clone size are copied from that table; D and trimming were computed from the DNA. The sample holds about 180,000 clones, roughly four fifths seen once. Trimming took off 2 bases at V and 1 base at J, with 17 bases between the two ends. The germline V gene has CDR1 MGHRA and CDR2 YSYEKL. The CDR3 sequence is 17 residues long. This sequence joins TRBV4-1 and TRBJ1-2; weak D call: TRBD1 (6 bases). Material: peripheral blood. This clonotype was sampled from a human donor in a cohort sampled during active COVID-19. The CDR3 reads CASSQTTGSGFNYGYTF. CDR3 in DNA: TGCGCCAGCAGCCAAACGACAGGTTCTGGATTTAACTATGGCTACACCTTC.